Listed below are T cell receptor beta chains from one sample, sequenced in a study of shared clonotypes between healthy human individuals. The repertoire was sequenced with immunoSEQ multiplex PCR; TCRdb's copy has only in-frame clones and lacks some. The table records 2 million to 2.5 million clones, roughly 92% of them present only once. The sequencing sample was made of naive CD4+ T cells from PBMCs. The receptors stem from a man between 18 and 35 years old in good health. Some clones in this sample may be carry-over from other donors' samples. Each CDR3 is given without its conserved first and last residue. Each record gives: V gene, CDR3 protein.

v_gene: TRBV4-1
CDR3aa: ASSQELGLAGGETQY

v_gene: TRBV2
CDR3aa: ASSQSPGQF

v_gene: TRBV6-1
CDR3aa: ASSEKYKGTGGIWSYEQY

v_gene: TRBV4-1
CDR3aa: ASSRILNRRTGEQY

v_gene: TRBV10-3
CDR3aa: AIGGNYEQY

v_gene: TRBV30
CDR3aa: AWSVLGTRGEQF

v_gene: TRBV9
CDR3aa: ASSALTSGENEQF

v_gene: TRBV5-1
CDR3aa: ASSLWGPGEKLF

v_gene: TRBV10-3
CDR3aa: AISESGQERYYGYT

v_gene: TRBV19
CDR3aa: ASSIGWGSGGTQY

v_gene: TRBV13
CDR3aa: ASSLGGGLSYEQY

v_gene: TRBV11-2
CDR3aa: ASSLSLAGVTGELF

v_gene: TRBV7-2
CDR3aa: ASSLAVRGLYGYT

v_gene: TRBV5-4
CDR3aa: ASSSLGGTPEAF

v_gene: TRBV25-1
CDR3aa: ASSERTGWADTQY

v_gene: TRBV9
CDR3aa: ASSAMDRGLAGTDTQY

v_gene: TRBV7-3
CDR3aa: ASSLTGFRPQETQY

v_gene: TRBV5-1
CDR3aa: ASSLGKKAYEQY

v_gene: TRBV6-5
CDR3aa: ASSHNVEQY

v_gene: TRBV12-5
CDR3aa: ASGPEGSRAIYNEQF

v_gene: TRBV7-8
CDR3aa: ASSWTGGPYEQY

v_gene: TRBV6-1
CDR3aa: ATDPVGQGRGYT

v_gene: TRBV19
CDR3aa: ASSTSGRTGELF

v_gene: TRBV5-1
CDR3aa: ASSLAVANYGYT

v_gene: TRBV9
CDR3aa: ASSVSRNDEQF

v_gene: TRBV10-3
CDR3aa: AISERTEGENTEAF

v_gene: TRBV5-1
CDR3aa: ASTTGANTGELF

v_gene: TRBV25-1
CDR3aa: ASSSHRPGTGNTIY

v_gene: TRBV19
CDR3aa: ASSIEGRSRTEAF

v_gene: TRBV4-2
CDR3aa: ASSQDLVLARYEQY

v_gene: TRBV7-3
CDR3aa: ASSLAGGTDTQY

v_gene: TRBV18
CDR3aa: ASSTGQGGTYEQY

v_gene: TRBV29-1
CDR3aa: SVGRGTEQY

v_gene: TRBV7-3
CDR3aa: ASSVPGQGFAAF

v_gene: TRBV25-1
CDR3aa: ASSEYAASVRTQY

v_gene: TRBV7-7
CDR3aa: ASSPTRIETQY

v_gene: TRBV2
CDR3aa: ASTRERATDTQY

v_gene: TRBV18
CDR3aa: ASSPPDVQPQH

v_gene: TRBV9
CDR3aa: ASSVAGRPGEKLF

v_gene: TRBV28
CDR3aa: ASSLVTDQPQH

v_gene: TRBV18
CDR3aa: ASSPLAGNTGELF

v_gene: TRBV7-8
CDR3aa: ASSVTGTSGKGEQF

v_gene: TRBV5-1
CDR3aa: ASSLSSGNYGYT

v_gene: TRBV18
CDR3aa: ASSPTEGNTEAF

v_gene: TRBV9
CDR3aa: ASSVDSSYNEQF

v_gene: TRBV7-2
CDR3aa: ASSLGTRTGELF

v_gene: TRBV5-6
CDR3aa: ASSLLRQTGISYEQY

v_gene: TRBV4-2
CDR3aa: ASSPRDPGYGYT